The rows below give T cell receptor beta chains drawn from one sample of a study of radiotherapy plus CTLA-4 blockade in lung cancer. Sequencing used immunoSEQ multiplex PCR; TCRdb keeps in-frame clones, though not all of them. Seen here are approximately 85,000 clones, approximately 83% observed once, and the top ten hold about 2%. The sequencing here drew on peripheral blood, taken from a patient treated with radiotherapy plus ipilimumab. Receptor source: a human donor with non-small cell lung cancer who had a partial response to radiotherapy plus ipilimumab. The CDR3 runs from the conserved cysteine through the conserved F or W. The D gene is left open where the match is weak. Clone size is not always given. Where it is, it says once, few, many or a class for expanded clones.

J gene: TRBJ1-1
V gene: TRBV27
D gene: TRBD1
clone size: NA
CDR3 DNA: TGTGCCAGCAGTTTATCGGGACAGGCCGTGAACACTGAAGCTTTCTTT
CDR3 protein: CASSLSGQAVNTEAFF

J gene: TRBJ1-6
V gene: TRBV18
D gene: TRBD1
clone size: NA
CDR3 DNA: TGTGCCAGCTCAAACCTAATGCCGGGGGGACAGGCGTCACCCCTCCACTTT
CDR3 protein: CASSNLMPGGQASPLHF

J gene: TRBJ2-3
V gene: TRBV5-4
D gene: NA
clone size: NA
CDR3 DNA: TGTGCCAGCGTCGAGGTTGATACGCAGTATTTT
CDR3 protein: CASVEVDTQYF

J gene: TRBJ1-2
V gene: TRBV7-3
D gene: TRBD1
clone size: NA
CDR3 DNA: TGTGCCAGCAGCGCAAGGGACAGGGGAGGCTACACCTTC
CDR3 protein: CASSARDRGGYTF

J gene: TRBJ1-2
V gene: TRBV4-1
D gene: NA
clone size: few
CDR3 DNA: TGCGCCAGCAGCCAATCCAGTTATGGCTACACCTTC
CDR3 protein: CASSQSSYGYTF

J gene: TRBJ2-3
V gene: TRBV18
D gene: NA
clone size: once
CDR3 DNA: TGTGCCAGCTCACGGGCCACTAGAGGCACAGATACGCAGTATTTT
CDR3 protein: CASSRATRGTDTQYF

J gene: TRBJ2-7
V gene: TRBV30
D gene: TRBD2
clone size: NA
CDR3 DNA: TGTGCCTGCAATCACAAGGGGACTAGAAGGGGCGAGCAGTACTTC
CDR3 protein: CACNHKGTRRGEQYF

J gene: TRBJ1-2
V gene: TRBV5-4
D gene: NA
clone size: NA
CDR3 DNA: TGTGCCAGCAGCCGGTTCTCTGGCTACACCTTC
CDR3 protein: CASSRFSGYTF

J gene: TRBJ2-3
V gene: TRBV7-6
D gene: TRBD1
clone size: NA
CDR3 DNA: TGTGCCAGCAGCTTAAGGGACAGGGAGTCGCAGTATTTT
CDR3 protein: CASSLRDRESQYF

J gene: TRBJ1-2
V gene: TRBV19
D gene: TRBD1
clone size: NA
CDR3 DNA: TGTGCCAGTACCAGGGGACAGGCTCGCTATGGCTACACCTTC
CDR3 protein: CASTRGQARYGYTF

J gene: TRBJ1-2
V gene: TRBV28
D gene: NA
clone size: NA
CDR3 DNA: TGTGCCAGCAGTTCAAACTATGGCTACACCTTC
CDR3 protein: CASSSNYGYTF

J gene: TRBJ1-1
V gene: TRBV7-2
D gene: NA
clone size: NA
CDR3 DNA: TGTGCCAGCAGCTTAGGCAGGGCGAACACTGAAGCTTTCTTT
CDR3 protein: CASSLGRANTEAFF

J gene: TRBJ2-2
V gene: TRBV5-5
D gene: TRBD2
clone size: few
CDR3 DNA: TGTGCCAGCAGCTTGAGCCCCAGCGGGAGGGCGTTCGCCGGGGAGCTGTTTTTT
CDR3 protein: CASSLSPSGRAFAGELFF

J gene: TRBJ1-2
V gene: TRBV28
D gene: NA
clone size: NA
CDR3 DNA: TGTGCCAGCAGTTTCGTGCAGGGTAACTATGGCTACACCTTC
CDR3 protein: CASSFVQGNYGYTF

J gene: TRBJ2-7
V gene: TRBV7-9
D gene: NA
clone size: NA
CDR3 DNA: TGTGCCAGCAGCTTTATAGATTACGAGCAGTACTTC
CDR3 protein: CASSFIDYEQYF

J gene: TRBJ1-1
V gene: TRBV19
D gene: NA
clone size: NA
CDR3 DNA: TGTGCCAGCCTCATAAGCGGAGGGGATGGTGAAGCTTTCTTT
CDR3 protein: CASLISGGDGEAFF

J gene: TRBJ1-1
V gene: TRBV19
D gene: TRBD1
clone size: NA
CDR3 DNA: TGTGCCAGTAGTTCTCTAAGAACAGGGGGCGCTGAGACTGAAGCTTTCTTT
CDR3 protein: CASSSLRTGGAETEAFF

J gene: TRBJ2-2
V gene: TRBV5-1
D gene: TRBD1
clone size: NA
CDR3 DNA: TGCGCCAGCAGCTCACGGACAGGAAGGACTACCGGGGAGCTGTTTTTT
CDR3 protein: CASSSRTGRTTGELFF

J gene: TRBJ1-4
V gene: TRBV28
D gene: NA
clone size: NA
CDR3 DNA: TGTGCCAGCAGCCTGGGGGGAAAACTGTTTTTT
CDR3 protein: CASSLGGKLFF

J gene: TRBJ2-5
V gene: TRBV27
D gene: NA
clone size: NA
CDR3 DNA: TGTGCCAGCAGTTTAGTCTCACCCCGGGAGACCCAGTACTTC
CDR3 protein: CASSLVSPRETQYF

J gene: TRBJ2-5
V gene: TRBV6-1
D gene: NA
clone size: NA
CDR3 DNA: TGTGCCAGCAGTGAAATCGGTGAGACCCAGTACTTC
CDR3 protein: CASSEIGETQYF

J gene: TRBJ1-5
V gene: TRBV7-2
D gene: NA
clone size: NA
CDR3 DNA: TGTGCCAGCAGCTTAGTCGCTCAGAACAATCAGCCCCAGCATTTT
CDR3 protein: CASSLVAQNNQPQHF

J gene: TRBJ2-3
V gene: TRBV5-4
D gene: NA
clone size: NA
CDR3 DNA: TGTGCCAGCAGCCGAAAAACTATCCGCTCAGATACGCAGTATTTT
CDR3 protein: CASSRKTIRSDTQYF

J gene: TRBJ1-2
V gene: TRBV11-1
D gene: NA
clone size: once
CDR3 DNA: TGTGCCAGCAGCTTAGAAGGGGCGGATACCTATGGCTACACCTTC
CDR3 protein: CASSLEGADTYGYTF

J gene: TRBJ1-4
V gene: TRBV6-6
D gene: NA
clone size: NA
CDR3 DNA: TGTGCCAGCATTACGGGTAGATCAGGGGAAAAACTGTTTTTT
CDR3 protein: CASITGRSGEKLFF

J gene: TRBJ2-7
V gene: TRBV11-2
D gene: TRBD1
clone size: NA
CDR3 DNA: TGTGCCAGCAGCTTCCGGACAGGGCAGACATACGAGCAGTACTTC
CDR3 protein: CASSFRTGQTYEQYF

J gene: TRBJ2-2
V gene: TRBV19
D gene: TRBD1
clone size: NA
CDR3 DNA: TGTGCCAGTCTACGCGACAGGGGGAACACCGGGGAGCTGTTTTTT
CDR3 protein: CASLRDRGNTGELFF

J gene: TRBJ1-1
V gene: TRBV27
D gene: NA
clone size: NA
CDR3 DNA: TGTGCCAGCAGTTCCCTCTCAGGGGTGGGCACTGAAGCTTTCTTT
CDR3 protein: CASSSLSGVGTEAFF

J gene: TRBJ1-1
V gene: TRBV4-3
D gene: NA
clone size: NA
CDR3 DNA: TGCGCCAGCAGCCAAGAACGCACATTCACTGAAGCTTTCTTT
CDR3 protein: CASSQERTFTEAFF

J gene: TRBJ2-3
V gene: TRBV5-1
D gene: NA
clone size: NA
CDR3 DNA: TGCGCCAGCAGCGGAGGTTTCATTGTTTTGGATACGCAGTATTTT
CDR3 protein: CASSGGFIVLDTQYF

J gene: TRBJ2-1
V gene: TRBV7-9
D gene: NA
clone size: few
CDR3 DNA: TGTGCCAGCAGCTTAACACAGGGAGACAATGAGCAGTTCTTC
CDR3 protein: CASSLTQGDNEQFF

J gene: TRBJ2-7
V gene: TRBV27
D gene: TRBD1
clone size: NA
CDR3 DNA: TGTGCCAGCAGTTTAACAGGGGGGAGCTACGAGCAGTACTTC
CDR3 protein: CASSLTGGSYEQYF

J gene: TRBJ2-1
V gene: TRBV28
D gene: NA
clone size: NA
CDR3 DNA: TGTGCCAGCAGACCCTCCGAGCGGGCTAGCTCGTCCAATGAGCAGTTCTTC
CDR3 protein: CASRPSERASSSNEQFF